This entry lists 13 T cell receptor beta chains sequenced from one sample in a study of blood T cell repertoires in COVID-19. The data were produced by immunoSEQ multiplex PCR, yet TCRdb's version contains in-frame clones alone and is incomplete. The repertoire includes roughly 60,000 clones, around 84% of them detected once, and more than 6% sits in the top ten. Sample: peripheral blood. The receptors shown here come from a human donor with active COVID-19. The donor label of this sample is uncertain.

The chain uses TRBV6-2 or TRBV6-3 and TRBJ2-2; a possible D gene is TRBD1 (6 bases). The V and J ends lost 6 bases and 7 bases respectively, with 21 bases between them. There are 16 residues in the CDR3. The V gene's germline CDR1 is MNHEY and CDR2 SVGEGT. The CDR3 DNA follows: TGTGCCAGCAGCCAGCCACCGAATAACAGGGTCGGGGAGCTGTTTTTT. This translates into CASSQPPNNRVGELFF.

The genes are TRBV5-8 and TRBJ2-7, with a tentative D call TRBD2 (5 bases). This CDR3 comprises 17 residues. V dropped 4 bases and J dropped 4 bases, with 24 bases sitting between them. Germline CDR1 SGHTS, CDR2 YDEGEE. In DNA, the CDR3 is TGTGCCAGCAGCCTGAGTTTAGGACTCCCCGGCGGGTACGAGCAGTACTTC. Translated: CASSLSLGLPGGYEQYF.

The chain carries TRBV24-1 and TRBJ2-5; 7 bases align to TRBD2. This CDR3 region has 15 residues. Trimming cost V 0 bases and J 1 base; bases outside gene matches: 1. Per the germline V gene, CDR1 is KGHDR and CDR2 is SFDVKD. The CDR3: CATSDLSGGQETQYF. The CDR3 nucleotides read TGTGCCACCAGTGATTTGTCGGGAGGCCAAGAGACCCAGTACTTC.

The chain employs TRBV7-9 and TRBJ1-3; tentative D call: TRBD1 (5 bases). The CDR3 is 14 residues long. Germline V gene lookup returns CDR1 SEHNR and CDR2 FQNEAQ (reference sequence). The V gene lost 5 bases and the J gene lost 2 bases, with 10 bases spanning the gap. This CDR3 reads CASSDDSTGNTIYF. CDR3 DNA: TGTGCCAGCAGCGACGACAGTACTGGAAACACCATATATTTT.

V is TRBV28 and J is TRBJ2-7, with 8 bases that match TRBD2. Germline V lookup: CDR1 MDHEN, CDR2 SYDVKM. The CDR3 is 13 amino acids. After removal of 4 bases from V and 6 bases from J, the junction contained 5 bases not matched to a gene. For the CDR3, the DNA is TGTGCCAGCAGTTCGGGACTAGGCCTCGAGCAGTACTTC. Its translation: CASSSGLGLEQYF.

This sequence joins TRBV28 and TRBJ1-1; 7 nucleotides line up with TRBD1. There are 12 residues in the CDR3. Germline lookup yields CDR1 MDHEN and CDR2 SYDVKM. Trimming at V came to 11 bases and at J to 5 bases, leaving 8 bases not matched to a gene. In DNA form, the CDR3 reads TGTGCCGCTAAGGGGGCCGGGACTGAAGCTTTCTTT. Amino acid sequence: CAAKGAGTEAFF.

V is TRBV19 and J is TRBJ1-1; D unresolved. V lost 3 bases to trimming and J lost 5 bases, with 13 bases between them. Germline CDR1 is LNHDA and CDR2 is SQIVND (reference sequence). CDR3 size: 14 residues. The CDR3 nucleotides are TGTGCCAGTAGTATTAGGCGGGGAAGTACTGAAGCTTTCTTT. It specifies CASSIRRGSTEAFF.

This clone appeared a single time. The J gene is TRBJ2-1, the V gene TRBV5-1; D is perhaps TRBD1 (6 bases). Germline V CDR1 and CDR2: SGHRS, YFSETQ. V was shortened by 5 bases and J by 1 base, with 16 bases between the two germline ends. This CDR3 comprises 16 residues. The CDR3 DNA reads TGCGCCAGCAGGCCTCTCTACAGGGCTTCCTACAATGAGCAGTTCTTC. It encodes CASRPLYRASYNEQFF.

The V and J genes are TRBV27 and TRBJ2-2; D is possibly TRBD2 (5 bases). There are 14 residues in the CDR3. V lost 7 bases and J lost 6, with 15 bases in between. Germline V gives CDR1 MNHEY, CDR2 SMNVEV (reference sequence). The DNA of the CDR3 is TGTGCCAGCAAAGAAGCGGTATTAGCCGGGGAGCTGTTTTTT. It codes for CASKEAVLAGELFF.

The chain couples TRBV19 to TRBJ2-3; D unresolved. V lost 3 bases, J lost 0 bases, and 10 bases lay in between. This CDR3 region has 15 residues. Germline CDR1 is LNHDA and CDR2 is SQIVND (reference sequence). The chain's CDR3 is CASSISAGSTDTQYF. The CDR3 DNA sequence: TGTGCCAGTAGTATTTCGGCAGGTAGCACAGATACGCAGTATTTT.

V is TRBV30 and J is TRBJ1-5; TRBD1 might be the D (5 bases). Germline V gene sequence: CDR1 GTSNPN, CDR2 SVGIG (reference sequence). This CDR3 has 13 residues. Between the trimmed V and J ends, which lost 3 bases and 7 bases, there was a span of 13 bases. CDR3 sequence: CAWSDGGSQPQHF. CDR3 nucleotides: TGTGCCTGGAGCGACGGGGGTAGCCAGCCCCAGCATTTT.

CDR3 protein: CASSSVGDWEKLFF. For the CDR3, the DNA is TGTGCCAGCAGCTCGGTGGGGGACTGGGAAAAACTGTTTTTT. This chain connects TRBV7-2 to TRBJ1-4; D possibly corresponds to TRBD1 (5 bases). V lost 4 bases and J lost 8, with 14 bases in between. The CDR3 extends over 14 amino acids. The germline V gene has CDR1 SGHTA and CDR2 FQGNSA. The full variable domain, in which reference TRBV7-2 and TRBJ1-4 provide the parts outside the CDR3, is GAGVSQSPSNKVTEKGKDVELRCDPISGHTALYWYRQSLGQGLEFLIYFQGNSAPDKSGLPSDRFSAERTGGSVSTLTIQRTQQEDSAVYLCASSSVGDWEKLFFGSGTQLSVL.

The rearrangement uses TRBV9 and TRBJ2-1, with 11 bases matching TRBD2. The CDR3 loop spans 15 amino acids. Germline V gives CDR1 SGDLS, CDR2 YYNGEE. V shed 3 bases, J shed 8 bases, and the junction held 7 bases outside the gene matches. CDR3 coding DNA: TGTGCCAGCAGCGCTTCTAGCGGGAGGATCGATGAGCAGTTCTTC. Amino acids: CASSASSGRIDEQFF.